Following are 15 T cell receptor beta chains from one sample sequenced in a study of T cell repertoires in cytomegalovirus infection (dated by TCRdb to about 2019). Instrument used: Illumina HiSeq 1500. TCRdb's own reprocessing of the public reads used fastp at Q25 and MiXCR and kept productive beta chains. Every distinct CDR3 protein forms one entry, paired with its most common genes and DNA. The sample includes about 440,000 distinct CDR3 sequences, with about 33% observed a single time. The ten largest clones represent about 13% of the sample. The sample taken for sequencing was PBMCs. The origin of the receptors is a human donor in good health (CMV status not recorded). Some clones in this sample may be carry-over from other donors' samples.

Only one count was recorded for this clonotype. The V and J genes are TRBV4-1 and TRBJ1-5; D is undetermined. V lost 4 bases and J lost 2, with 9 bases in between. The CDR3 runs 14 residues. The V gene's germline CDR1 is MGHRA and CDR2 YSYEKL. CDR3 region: CASSPAWGNQPQHF. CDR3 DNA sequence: TGCGCCAGCAGCCCGGCCTGGGGCAATCAGCCCCAGCATTTT.

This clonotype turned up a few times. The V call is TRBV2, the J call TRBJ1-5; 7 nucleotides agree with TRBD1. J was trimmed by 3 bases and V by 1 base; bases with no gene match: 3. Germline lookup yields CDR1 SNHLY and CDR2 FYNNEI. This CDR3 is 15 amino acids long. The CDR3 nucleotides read TGTGCCAGCAGTGAAGGGACAGGACTCAATCAGCCCCAGCATTTT. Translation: CASSEGTGLNQPQHF.

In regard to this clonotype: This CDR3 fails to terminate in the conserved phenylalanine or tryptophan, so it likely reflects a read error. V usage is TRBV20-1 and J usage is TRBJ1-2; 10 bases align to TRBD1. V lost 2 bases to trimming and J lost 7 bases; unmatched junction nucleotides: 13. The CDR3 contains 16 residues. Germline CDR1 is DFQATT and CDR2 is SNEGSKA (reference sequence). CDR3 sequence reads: CSARTLGTGDLGGYTL. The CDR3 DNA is TGCAGTGCTAGAACCCTAGGGACAGGGGATCTGGGTGGCTACACCTTA.

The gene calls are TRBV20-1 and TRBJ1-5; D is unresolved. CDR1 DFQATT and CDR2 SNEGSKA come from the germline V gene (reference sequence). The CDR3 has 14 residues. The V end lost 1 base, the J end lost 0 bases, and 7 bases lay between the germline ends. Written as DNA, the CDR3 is TGCAGTGCTAGAGCCATCTATAGCAATCAGCCCCAGCATTTT. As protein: CSARAIYSNQPQHF.

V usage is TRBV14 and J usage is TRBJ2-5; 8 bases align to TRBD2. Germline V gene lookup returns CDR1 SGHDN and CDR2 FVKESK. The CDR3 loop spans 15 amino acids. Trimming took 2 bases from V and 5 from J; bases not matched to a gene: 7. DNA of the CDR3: TGTGCCAGCAGCCAAATCGGGGGGGTCGTGGAGACCCAGTACTTC. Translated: CASSQIGGVVETQYF.

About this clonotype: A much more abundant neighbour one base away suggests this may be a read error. The CDR3 nucleotides are TGTGCCAGCAGCTCAGTCGCGACCCTTCGAAACACTGAAGCTTTCTTT. Translating gives CASSSVATLRNTEAFF. The chain recombines TRBV7-2 with TRBJ1-1; D uncertain. Trimming stripped 4 bases from V and 2 bases from J, with 17 bases between. The germline CDR1 and CDR2 sequences are SGHTA and FQGNSA. The CDR3 contains 16 residues. The full variable domain, rest sourced from reference TRBV7-2 and TRBJ1-1, is GAGVSQSPSNKVTEKGKDVELRCDPISGHTALYWYRQSLGQGLEFLIYFQGNSAPDKSGLPSDRFSAERTGGSVSTLTIQRTQQEDSAVYLCASSSVATLRNTEAFFGQGTRLTVV.

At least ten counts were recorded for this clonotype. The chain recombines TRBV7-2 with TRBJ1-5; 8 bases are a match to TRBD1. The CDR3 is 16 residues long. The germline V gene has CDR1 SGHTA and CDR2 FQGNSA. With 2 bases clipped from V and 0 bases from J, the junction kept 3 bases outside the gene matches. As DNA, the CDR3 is TGTGCCAGCAGCTTACAGGGGGCCCATAGCAATCAGCCCCAGCATTTT. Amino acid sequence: CASSLQGAHSNQPQHF. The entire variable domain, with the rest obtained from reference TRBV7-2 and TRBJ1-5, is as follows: GAGVSQSPSNKVTEKGKDVELRCDPISGHTALYWYRQSLGQGLEFLIYFQGNSAPDKSGLPSDRFSAERTGGSVSTLTIQRTQQEDSAVYLCASSLQGAHSNQPQHFGDGTRLSIL.

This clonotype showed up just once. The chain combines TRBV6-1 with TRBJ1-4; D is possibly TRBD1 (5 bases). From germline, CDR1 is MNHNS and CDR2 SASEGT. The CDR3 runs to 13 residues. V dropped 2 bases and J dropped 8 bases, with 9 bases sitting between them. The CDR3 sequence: CASSEQGLEKLFF. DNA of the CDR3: TGTGCCAGCAGTGAACAGGGATTGGAAAAACTGTTTTTT.

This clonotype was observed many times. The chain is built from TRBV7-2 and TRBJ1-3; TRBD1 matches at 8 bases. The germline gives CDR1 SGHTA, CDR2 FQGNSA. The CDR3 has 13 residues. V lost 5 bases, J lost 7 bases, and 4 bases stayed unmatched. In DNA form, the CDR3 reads TGTGCCAGCAGCACGGACAGGGAGAACACCATATATTTT. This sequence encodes CASSTDRENTIYF. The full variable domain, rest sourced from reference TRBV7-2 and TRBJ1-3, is GAGVSQSPSNKVTEKGKDVELRCDPISGHTALYWYRQSLGQGLEFLIYFQGNSAPDKSGLPSDRFSAERTGGSVSTLTIQRTQQEDSAVYLCASSTDRENTIYFGEGSWLTVV.

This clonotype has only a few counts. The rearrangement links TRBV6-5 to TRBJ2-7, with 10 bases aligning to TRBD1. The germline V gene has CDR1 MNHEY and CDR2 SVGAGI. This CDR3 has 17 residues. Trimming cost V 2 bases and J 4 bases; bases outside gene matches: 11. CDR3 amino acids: CASSYPSTGQGTYEQYF. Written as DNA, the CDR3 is TGTGCCAGCAGTTACCCCTCTACGGGACAGGGGACATACGAGCAGTACTTC.

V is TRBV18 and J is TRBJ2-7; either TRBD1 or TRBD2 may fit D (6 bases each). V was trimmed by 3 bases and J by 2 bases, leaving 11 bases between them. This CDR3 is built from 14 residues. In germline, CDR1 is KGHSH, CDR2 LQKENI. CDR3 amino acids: CASSPAGGPYEQYF. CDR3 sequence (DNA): TGTGCCAGCTCACCGGCCGGGGGCCCCTACGAGCAGTACTTC.

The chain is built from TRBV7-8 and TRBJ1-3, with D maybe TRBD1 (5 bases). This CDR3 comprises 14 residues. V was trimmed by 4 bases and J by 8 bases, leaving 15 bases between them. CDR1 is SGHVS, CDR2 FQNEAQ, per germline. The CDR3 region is CASSSGTKPHTIYF. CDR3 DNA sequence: TGTGCCAGCAGCTCGGGGACGAAGCCTCACACCATATATTTT.

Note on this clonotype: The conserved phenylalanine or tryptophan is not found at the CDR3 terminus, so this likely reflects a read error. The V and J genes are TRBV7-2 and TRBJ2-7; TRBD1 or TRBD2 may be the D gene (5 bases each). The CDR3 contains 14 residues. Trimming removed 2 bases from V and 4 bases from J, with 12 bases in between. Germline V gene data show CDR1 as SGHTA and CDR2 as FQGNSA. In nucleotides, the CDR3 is TGTGCCAGCAGCTTATTTGGGACGGGATACGAGCAGTACTTA. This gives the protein CASSLFGTGYEQYL.

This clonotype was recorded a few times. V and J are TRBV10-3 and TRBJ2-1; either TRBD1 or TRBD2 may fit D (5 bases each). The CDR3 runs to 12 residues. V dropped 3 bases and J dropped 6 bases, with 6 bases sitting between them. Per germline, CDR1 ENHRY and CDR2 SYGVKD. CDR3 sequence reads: CAISEGTNEQFF. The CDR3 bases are TGTGCCATCAGTGAAGGGACCAATGAGCAGTTCTTC.

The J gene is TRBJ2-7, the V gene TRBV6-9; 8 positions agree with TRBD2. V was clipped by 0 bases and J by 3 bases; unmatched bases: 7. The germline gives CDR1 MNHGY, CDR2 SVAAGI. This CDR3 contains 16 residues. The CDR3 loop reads CASSYSSSGKCYEQYF. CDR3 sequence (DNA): TGTGCCAGCAGTTATTCGAGTAGCGGGAAATGCTACGAGCAGTACTTC.